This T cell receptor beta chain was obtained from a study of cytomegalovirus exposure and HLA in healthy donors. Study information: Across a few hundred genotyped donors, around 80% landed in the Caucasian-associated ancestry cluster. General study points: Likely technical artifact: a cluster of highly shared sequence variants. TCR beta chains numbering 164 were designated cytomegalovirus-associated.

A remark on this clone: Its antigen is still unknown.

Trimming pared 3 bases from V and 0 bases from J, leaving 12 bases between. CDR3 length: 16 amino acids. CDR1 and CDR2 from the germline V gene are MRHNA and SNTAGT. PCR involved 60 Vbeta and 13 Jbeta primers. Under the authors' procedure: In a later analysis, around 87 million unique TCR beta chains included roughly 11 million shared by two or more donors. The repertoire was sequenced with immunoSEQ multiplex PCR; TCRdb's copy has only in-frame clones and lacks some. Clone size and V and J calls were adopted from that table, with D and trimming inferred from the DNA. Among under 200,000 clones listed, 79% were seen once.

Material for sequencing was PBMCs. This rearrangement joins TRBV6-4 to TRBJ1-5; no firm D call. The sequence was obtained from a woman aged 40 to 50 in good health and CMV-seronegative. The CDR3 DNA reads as TGTGCCAGCAGTGAGTCCCAGGCGAATAGCAATCAGCCCCAGCATTTT. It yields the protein CASSESQANSNQPQHF.